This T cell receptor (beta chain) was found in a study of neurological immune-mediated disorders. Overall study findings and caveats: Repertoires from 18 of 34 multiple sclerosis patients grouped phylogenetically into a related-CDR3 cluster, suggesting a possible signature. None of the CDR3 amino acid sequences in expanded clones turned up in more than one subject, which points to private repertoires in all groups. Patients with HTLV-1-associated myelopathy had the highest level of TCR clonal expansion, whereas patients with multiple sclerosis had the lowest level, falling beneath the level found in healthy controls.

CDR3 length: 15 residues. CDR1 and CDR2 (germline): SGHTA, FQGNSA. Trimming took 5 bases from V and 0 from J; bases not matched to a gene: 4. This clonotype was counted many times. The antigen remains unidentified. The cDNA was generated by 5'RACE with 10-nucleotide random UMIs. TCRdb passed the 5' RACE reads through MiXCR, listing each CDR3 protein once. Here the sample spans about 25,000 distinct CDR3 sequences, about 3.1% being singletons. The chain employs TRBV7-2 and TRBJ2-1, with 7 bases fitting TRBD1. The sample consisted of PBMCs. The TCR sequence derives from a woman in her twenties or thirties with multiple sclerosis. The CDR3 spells CASSLTGISYNEQFF. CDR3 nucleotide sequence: TGTGCCAGCAGCCTGACAGGGATCTCCTACAATGAGCAGTTCTTC.